The rows below give T cell receptor beta chains drawn from one sample of a study of blood T cell repertoires in COVID-19. Data came from immunoSEQ multiplex PCR; TCRdb stores just in-frame clones and leaves some out. The table has about 190,000 clones, approximately 84% seen once. Sample: peripheral blood. These receptor sequences come from a woman in her 70s with active or convalescent COVID-19. The CDR3 runs from the conserved cysteine through the conserved F or W. D genes are given only for firm matches. A row's size may be missing; if present it is once, few, many or a size class.

cdr3_nt cdr3_aa j_call clone_size cdr3_length v_call d_call
TGTGCCAGTAGTATCGGGGGGGGGCTCGCCAATGAGCAGTTCTTC CASSIGGGLANEQFF TRBJ2-1 - 15 TRBV19 TRBD2
TGTGCCATCAGTGAGTATCAAGCGGGAGAAGGGTCCTACAATGAGCAGTTCTTC CAISEYQAGEGSYNEQFF TRBJ2-1 - 18 TRBV10-3 TRBD2
TGTGCCAGCAGCCTGAAAGCGGGAGAGACCCAGTACTTC CASSLKAGETQYF TRBJ2-5 - 13 TRBV5-4 -
TGTGCCAGCTCACCACGCCGGGAGGGGACCGGGGAGCTGTTTTTT CASSPRREGTGELFF TRBJ2-2 - 15 TRBV18 TRBD2
TGTGCCACCTCTGGGGAGGGACAGGGTCAGCAGCCCCAGCATTTT CATSGEGQGQQPQHF TRBJ1-5 - 15 TRBV28 TRBD1
TGTGCCAGCAGCTCAAACCAGGACAGGGTTCTGACCGGGGAGCTGTTTTTT CASSSNQDRVLTGELFF TRBJ2-2 - 17 TRBV9 TRBD1
TGCGCCAGCAGCCTGACTAGCGGGAGTCACTACCGTGAGCAGTTCTTC CASSLTSGSHYREQFF TRBJ2-1 - 16 TRBV5-1 TRBD2
TGTGCCAGCAGTAGATGGACTAGCGGGAGTAACGGCTACGAGCAGTACTTC CASSRWTSGSNGYEQYF TRBJ2-7 - 17 TRBV28 TRBD2
TGTGCCACTGACAGGCGAAGTTCTGTACTAAATGAGCAGTTCTTC CATDRRSSVLNEQFF TRBJ2-1 - 15 TRBV6-5 -
TGTGCCAGCAGCTCCTCTAGCGGGCCCCTCTACAATGAGCAGTTCTTC CASSSSSGPLYNEQFF TRBJ2-1 - 16 TRBV12-1 -
TGTGCCAGCAGCTTACCGCGGGACAGGGGCACTGAAGCTTTCTTT CASSLPRDRGTEAFF TRBJ1-1 - 15 TRBV7-9 TRBD1
TGTGCCAGCAGCCCGACCCGGACAGGGGGCAGTGGAAACACCATATATTTT CASSPTRTGGSGNTIYF TRBJ1-3 - 17 TRBV3-1/TRBV3-2 TRBD1
TGTGCCAGCAAAAGAAATCCCAGGGACACTGAAGCTTTCTTT CASKRNPRDTEAFF TRBJ1-1 few 14 TRBV5-4 -
TGTGCCAGCAGCGTCAGCGGGACCTCCTACGAGCAGTACTTC CASSVSGTSYEQYF TRBJ2-7 - 14 TRBV7-9 TRBD2
TGTGCCAGCAGTCCGATGCCCCGACTGCTAGAAAGTTCCACAGATACGCAGTATTTT CASSPMPRLLESSTDTQYF TRBJ2-3 - 19 TRBV27 -
TGTGCCAGCAGCCCCGACAGGGAAGAGACCCAGTACTTC CASSPDREETQYF TRBJ2-5 once 13 TRBV5-6 TRBD1
TGTGCCAGCAGTTACGAAGCCGAGCAGTACTTC CASSYEAEQYF TRBJ2-7 - 11 TRBV6-6 -
TGTGCCAGTGGAGAAGAGACCCAGTACTTC CASGEETQYF TRBJ2-5 - 10 TRBV19 -
TGTGCCAGCAGTCCGAGCCGGGTCTATAATTCACCCCTCCACTTT CASSPSRVYNSPLHF TRBJ1-6 few 15 TRBV2 -
TGTGCTAGTGGTTTGGAAACAGGGGCTCAGCCCCAGCATTTT CASGLETGAQPQHF TRBJ1-5 - 14 TRBV12-5 TRBD1
TGCGCCAGCAGCTTGCCGGGACTAGCGGGAGTTACTGAGCAGTTCTTC CASSLPGLAGVTEQFF TRBJ2-1 - 16 TRBV5-1 TRBD2
TGTGCCAGCAGTTTCCGGAACACCGGGGAGCTGTTTTTT CASSFRNTGELFF TRBJ2-2 - 13 TRBV28 -
TGTGCCAGCAGCCGCGGACTAGCGGGATCAGAGAATGAGCAGTTCTTC CASSRGLAGSENEQFF TRBJ2-1 few 16 TRBV5-4 TRBD2
TGTGCCAGCTCACGAGGCGGGGGCTACAATGAGCAGTTCTTC CASSRGGGYNEQFF TRBJ2-1 once 14 TRBV18 TRBD2
TGTGCCAGTAGTATGGGGGACAGGGCAAACATTCAGTACTTC CASSMGDRANIQYF TRBJ2-4 few 14 TRBV19 TRBD1
TGTGCCAGCTCAACAGACCTAGCGGGAGTCGGGAGTGAGCAGTTCTTC CASSTDLAGVGSEQFF TRBJ2-1 - 16 TRBV18 TRBD2
TGTGCCAGCAGTTTAGGTCCCAGCGGGAGCCAAGAGACCCAGTACTTC CASSLGPSGSQETQYF TRBJ2-5 - 16 TRBV28 TRBD2
TGTGCCAGTAGTATAACTGGCAGGGGGCCCGTGGTCACCATATATTTT CASSITGRGPVVTIYF TRBJ1-3 - 16 TRBV19 TRBD1
TGTGCCAGCAGCTTAGGCGGGGCAGGGACTGAAGCTTTCTTT CASSLGGAGTEAFF TRBJ1-1 - 14 TRBV11-3 -
TGTGCCAGCAGCTTAACTAGCGGGTACACCGGGGAGCTGTTTTTT CASSLTSGYTGELFF TRBJ2-2 - 15 TRBV7-2 TRBD2
TGTGCCAGCAGTGAAGGTAGATCCACTGAAGCTTTCTTT CASSEGRSTEAFF TRBJ1-1 - 13 TRBV6-1 -
TGCGCCAGCAGCTTGAGTAAAGCGGTGCAGTTCTTC CASSLSKAVQFF TRBJ2-1 - 12 TRBV5-1 -
TGTGCCAGTAGTATAGACCCCAGTCAGCCCCAGCATTTT CASSIDPSQPQHF TRBJ1-5 - 13 TRBV19 -
TGCGCCAGCAGCTTTAATCTTGCGGGAGATCCCTACGGACAGTACTTC CASSFNLAGDPYGQYF TRBJ2-7 - 16 TRBV5-1 TRBD2
TGCGCCAGCAGGGAAGGACTAAATTCACCCCTCCACTTT CASREGLNSPLHF TRBJ1-6 - 13 TRBV5-1 -
TGTGCCAGCAGCTTGACGGAGGGTTACAATTCACCCCTCCACTTT CASSLTEGYNSPLHF TRBJ1-6 once 15 TRBV7-9 -
TGTGCCAGCAGCCGAGAGGGGCGCGCCTATGGCTACACCTTC CASSREGRAYGYTF TRBJ1-2 - 14 TRBV7-8 -
TGCGCCAGCAGTGAGCGGGAGACAGATACGCAGTATTTT CASSERETDTQYF TRBJ2-3 few 13 TRBV10-2 -
TGTGCCAGCAGCGGCAGGGGGCGGACAGATACGCAGTATTTT CASSGRGRTDTQYF TRBJ2-3 - 14 TRBV9 TRBD1
TGTGCCAGCAGCCGGCGTGGAGGGTGGCAGCCCCAGCATTTT CASSRRGGWQPQHF TRBJ1-5 - 14 TRBV5-6 -
TGTGCCAGCTCACCGCCAGGGTACAGCAATCAGCCCCAGCATTTT CASSPPGYSNQPQHF TRBJ1-5 - 15 TRBV18 -
TGTGCCAGTAGTGCCTCGGGAGTAATAGATACGCAGTATTTT CASSASGVIDTQYF TRBJ2-3 - 14 TRBV19 -
TGTGCCAGCAGGGGAGGGACTGAAGCTTTCTTT CASRGGTEAFF TRBJ1-1 - 11 TRBV6-5 -
TGTGCCAGCAGCACCAACAGGACTAAAGAGACCCAGTACTTC CASSTNRTKETQYF TRBJ2-5 few 14 TRBV7-3 -
TGTGCCAGCGCCTGGGGGGGCAGAGACAAAATTTACGAGCAGTACTTC CASAWGGRDKIYEQYF TRBJ2-7 - 16 TRBV2 -
TGTGCCAGCAGTACAGGCGCGGGGTGGGAAAAACTGTTTTTT CASSTGAGWEKLFF TRBJ1-4 few 14 TRBV28 -
TGTGCCAGCAGCCGAACCAAGCCAATACAGGGATTTAATGAAAAACTGTTTTTT CASSRTKPIQGFNEKLFF TRBJ1-4 once 18 TRBV7-9 -
TGTGCCAGCAGCGTAGAGCCAGGGTATTCACCCCTCCACTTT CASSVEPGYSPLHF TRBJ1-6 once 14 TRBV9 -
TGTGCCAGCAGCCAGCGGACAGGGAGGTACGAGCAGTACTTC CASSQRTGRYEQYF TRBJ2-7 - 14 TRBV4-2 TRBD1
TGTGCCAGCAGCTTAAGGACAGGGGCCGAAGAGACCCAGTACTTC CASSLRTGAEETQYF TRBJ2-5 - 15 TRBV5-5 TRBD1
TGTGCCAGCAGCCTCAGACAGGGGTTGATGGCTTTCTTT CASSLRQGLMAFF TRBJ1-1 - 13 TRBV7-3 TRBD1
TGTGCCAGCAGTTTGAGGGTAACCTATGGCTACACCTTC CASSLRVTYGYTF TRBJ1-2 - 13 TRBV27 -